Below are 4 T cell receptor beta chains sequenced from a single sample in a study of cytomegalovirus exposure and HLA in healthy donors. The PCR used 60 Vbeta and 13 Jbeta primers. Profiling relied on immunoSEQ multiplex PCR, and the TCRdb table lists in-frame clones only, not all of them. This table holds approximately 150,000 clones, 61% found once. Sequenced input: PBMCs. The receptor source for this set is a male donor in good health and CMV-seronegative.

The V call is TRBV9, the J call TRBJ2-5, with D perhaps TRBD1 (5 bases). Germline V gene data show CDR1 as SGDLS and CDR2 as YYNGEE. V was trimmed by 4 bases and J by 0 bases, leaving 16 bases between them. The CDR3 is 16 residues long. CDR3 coding DNA: TGTGCCAGCAGCCCTCAGGACACACCGTACCAAGAGACCCAGTACTTC. Its protein product is CASSPQDTPYQETQYF.

The chain links TRBV13 to TRBJ2-3, with D possibly matching TRBD1 (5 bases). The CDR3 consists of 15 residues. Germline assignment: CDR1 PRHDT and CDR2 FYEKMQ (reference sequence). Trimming stripped 9 bases from V and 7 bases from J, with 23 bases between. CDR3 residues: CASSFRQRAQYTQYF. CDR3 sequence (DNA): TGTGCCAGTTCGTTTAGACAGCGAGCACAATATACGCAGTATTTT.

This sequence joins TRBV10-3 and TRBJ2-2, with TRBD2 identical over 8 bases. The germline CDR1 and CDR2 sequences are ENHRY and SYGVKD. With V trimmed by 7 bases and J by 6 bases, 7 bases remained unmatched. The CDR3 length is 14 residues. The CDR3: CAIKGLAVAGELFF. The CDR3 DNA reads TGTGCCATCAAAGGACTAGCTGTCGCCGGGGAGCTGTTTTTT.

This clone was recorded a few times. The V gene is TRBV28, the J gene TRBJ2-6; TRBD1 matches at 7 bases. The CDR3 consists of 17 residues. V lost 6 bases to trimming and J lost 0 bases; unmatched junction nucleotides: 8. Germline lookup yields CDR1 MDHEN and CDR2 SYDVKM. The CDR3 sequence: CASRGRDSGSGANVLTF. The CDR3 nucleotides read TGTGCCAGCAGAGGCCGGGACAGCGGCTCTGGGGCCAACGTCCTGACTTTC.